This TCR beta chain appears in the sequencing data of a study of CD8 T cells in ankylosing spondylitis. Findings of the study overall: A CD8+ phenotype characterized the disease-linked clones, which were relatively rare in peripheral blood. Within ankylosing spondylitis blood, a TCR beta motif made up of several highly homologous variants appeared to be characteristic.

This clonotype was found many times. Its antigen is as yet unknown. The CDR3 runs to 14 residues. V lost 3 bases and J 4 bases, leaving 12 bases between the germline ends. Germline V gene data show CDR1 as SGDLS and CDR2 as YYNGEE. By quantitative 5'-RACE with molecular barcodes, the TCR beta libraries were made. Each CDR3 protein gets one entry after TCRdb re-called the 5' RACE reads with MiXCR. The repertoire holds around 40,000 distinct CDR3 sequences, with less than 3% as singletons. This chain joins TRBV9 and TRBJ2-3; maybe TRBD2 (5 bases). This TCR was recovered from a male donor with ankylosing spondylitis or in good health (not recorded which). Sequences were obtained from blood, either unsorted or a sorted T cell fraction (not recorded which). The DNA of the CDR3 is TGTGCCAGCAGCGGATTGGTGAGGGCAGATACGCAGTATTTT. Translating it yields CASSGLVRADTQYF.